This is a list of T cell receptor beta chains from one sample in a study of shared clonotypes between healthy human individuals. Method: immunoSEQ multiplex PCR; TCRdb's copy keeps in-frame clones and lacks some. The profile shows roughly 410,000 clones, around 96% of them singletons. The source material was memory CD8+ T cells sorted from blood. These TCRs come from a man aged 25 to 40 in good health. Each CDR3 is given with its conserved first and last residue. Each record gives: clone size, V gene, J gene, D gene, CDR3 DNA, CDR3 protein. A D gene is named only where the DNA matches it firmly. Some rows mark clone size as missing; the rest say once, few, many or name a class of expanded clone.

NA	TRBV27	TRBJ2-2	TRBD1	TGTGCCAGCAGGGGGACAGGGGGTTTTGGCGGGGAGCTGTTTTTT	CASRGTGGFGGELFF
NA	TRBV2	TRBJ1-6	TRBD1	TGTGCCAGCAGAACCCCGGGACAGGATAATTCACCCCTCCACTTT	CASRTPGQDNSPLHF
NA	TRBV7-8	TRBJ2-2	NA	TGTGCCAGCAGCTTAAGCCAGATTACCGGGGAGCTGTTTTTT	CASSLSQITGELFF
NA	TRBV6-1	TRBJ2-7	NA	TGTGCCAGCGTAGAGGGGGGAACCTACGAGCAGTACTTC	CASVEGGTYEQYF
NA	TRBV7-7	TRBJ1-2	NA	TGTGCTAGCAGCTTACCAGCGCTGGCCTGTGGCTACACCTTC	CASSLPALACGYTF
NA	TRBV9	TRBJ2-5	NA	TGTGCCAGCAGCCCAGGGTCGACCAAAGAGACCCAGTACTTC	CASSPGSTKETQYF
NA	TRBV5-1	TRBJ2-1	NA	TGCGCCAGCAGCTTGGATGTACCCGGGTTCGGAGGTGAGCAGTTCTTC	CASSLDVPGFGGEQFF
NA	TRBV25-1	TRBJ1-4	TRBD1	TGTGCCAGCAGTGAACCCCCCCTGACAGGGGGCAAGGAAAAACTGTTTTTT	CASSEPPLTGGKEKLFF
NA	TRBV28	TRBJ1-2	NA	TGTGCCAGCAGTTTAGGGGGAGGCTATGGCTACACCTTC	CASSLGGGYGYTF
NA	TRBV5-3	TRBJ2-7	TRBD2	TGTGCCAGAAGCTTGTGTAGGAGCGGGAGCTACGAGCAGTACTTC	CARSLCRSGSYEQYF
NA	TRBV28	TRBJ2-5	TRBD2	TGTGCCAGCAGTAACAACAGGGGGCCTCGGACTAGCGGGAGGGGTGAGACCCAGTACTTC	CASSNNRGPRTSGRGETQYF
NA	TRBV2	TRBJ2-7	TRBD1	TGTGCCAGCAGTGAACAGGGGGCGGGGGAGCAGTACTTC	CASSEQGAGEQYF
NA	TRBV11-2	TRBJ2-5	NA	TGTGCCAGCAGCTTAGAGAACGGCGGAGGGGTAGAGACCCAGTACTTC	CASSLENGGGVETQYF
NA	TRBV9	TRBJ2-3	TRBD2	TGTGCCAGCAGCGTAGCGGGAGGGCCAGATACGCAGTATTTT	CASSVAGGPDTQYF
NA	TRBV10-3	TRBJ2-2	TRBD2	TGTGCCACCACTGTGCTTCCGACAGCGGGAGTAGGCGGGGAGCTGTTTTTT	CATTVLPTAGVGGELFF
NA	TRBV2	TRBJ1-5	TRBD1	TGTGCCAGCAGTGGGACAGGGGACAGTCAGCCCCAGCATTTT	CASSGTGDSQPQHF
NA	TRBV10-3	TRBJ2-3	NA	TGTGCCATCAGTGGAGATACGCAGTATTTT	CAISGDTQYF
NA	TRBV11-3	TRBJ2-3	TRBD2	TGTGCCAGCAGCTTAGGATCTAGCGGGAGGGCTGATACGCAGTATTTT	CASSLGSSGRADTQYF
NA	TRBV5-4	TRBJ2-5	TRBD1	TGTGCCAGCAGCTCGACTACAGGGGGTGAGACCCAGTACTTC	CASSSTTGGETQYF
few	TRBV5-1	TRBJ2-3	NA	TGCGCCAGCAGCTTGGGGGCCTCCACAGATACGCAGTATTTT	CASSLGASTDTQYF
NA	TRBV5-1	TRBJ2-1	TRBD2	TGCGCCAGCAGCTTGGCCCCTAGCGGCCAAGATGAGCAGTTCTTC	CASSLAPSGQDEQFF
NA	TRBV7-2	TRBJ2-5	TRBD2	TGTGCCAGCAGTATAGGGACTAGCGGAGGGCAAGAGACCCAGTACTTC	CASSIGTSGGQETQYF
once	TRBV11-3	TRBJ2-2	NA	TGTGCCAGCAGCTTTTGGTGGGAAGACACCGGGGAGCTGTTTTTT	CASSFWWEDTGELFF
NA	TRBV11-3	TRBJ2-2	TRBD2	TGTGCCAGCAGCTTTACTAGCGGGAACACCGGGGAGCTGTTTTTT	CASSFTSGNTGELFF
NA	TRBV10-3	TRBJ1-3	NA	TGTGCCATCAGCCTCCGGAGGGATGTCTCTGGAAACACCATATATTTT	CAISLRRDVSGNTIYF
NA	TRBV7-9	TRBJ1-1	TRBD1	TGTGCCAGCAGCGTCGGGACAGGGACTGAAGCTTTCTTT	CASSVGTGTEAFF
NA	TRBV29-1	TRBJ1-2	NA	TGCAGCGTTGAAGAGGTCCGAAAATATGGCTACACCTTC	CSVEEVRKYGYTF
NA	TRBV15	TRBJ1-3	NA	TGTGCCACCAGCAGAGATGGGGGAACTGGAAACACCATATATTTT	CATSRDGGTGNTIYF
NA	TRBV12-2	TRBJ1-1	NA	TGTGCAAGTCGCTTAACAGGGAGGACTGAAGCTTTCTTT	CASRLTGRTEAFF
NA	TRBV6-5	TRBJ2-1	NA	TGTGCCAGCAGCCTACTAGGGAGTCGCGATGAGCAGTTCTTC	CASSLLGSRDEQFF
NA	TRBV5-1	TRBJ2-7	TRBD2	TGCGCCAGCAGCTTGACACTAGCGGGAGGGGGCGAGCAGTACTTC	CASSLTLAGGGEQYF
NA	TRBV5-6	TRBJ2-5	NA	TGTGCCAGCAGCTTGGAGGCAGGGCAAGAGACCCAGTACTTC	CASSLEAGQETQYF
NA	TRBV18	TRBJ1-4	NA	TGTGCCAGCTCACCATTAGAGGCCCGAAATGAAAAACTGTTTTTT	CASSPLEARNEKLFF
NA	TRBV7-9	TRBJ2-7	NA	TGTGCCACTAGGCAGGGCGACTACGAGCAGTACTTC	CATRQGDYEQYF
NA	TRBV25-1	TRBJ2-7	NA	TGTGCCAGCAGGGTCCACACGAGCGACGAGCAGTACTTC	CASRVHTSDEQYF
NA	TRBV7-9	TRBJ1-4	TRBD1	TGTGCCAGCAGCTTAGGCCCGAGGGGGCTGTATGAAAAACTGTTTTTT	CASSLGPRGLYEKLFF
NA	TRBV27	TRBJ2-7	TRBD2	TGTGCCAGCAGTTTGCGACTAGCGGGAGGCGAGCAGTACTTC	CASSLRLAGGEQYF
NA	TRBV10-3	TRBJ2-3	NA	TGTGCCATCAGTGAGGAGGCAGGGGTAGTGAATACGCAGTATTTT	CAISEEAGVVNTQYF
NA	TRBV18	TRBJ2-1	NA	TGTGCCAGCTCAACCGCCAGGACCCCTAACAATGAGCAGTTCTTC	CASSTARTPNNEQFF
NA	TRBV4-1	TRBJ2-1	TRBD2	TGCGCCAGCAGCCCCACGGGACTAGCGATGTACAATGAGCAGTTCTTC	CASSPTGLAMYNEQFF
NA	TRBV7-9	TRBJ2-5	NA	TGTGCCAGCAGCTTACGCCGGGGTGGCCAAGAGACCCAGTACTTC	CASSLRRGGQETQYF
NA	TRBV27	TRBJ2-7	NA	TGTGCCAGCAGTTTACGTCTGGGGGCGTACGAGCAGTACTTC	CASSLRLGAYEQYF
NA	TRBV6-1	TRBJ1-1	NA	TGTGCCAGCAGTGAGGCGAGGAACACTGAAGCTTTCTTT	CASSEARNTEAFF
NA	TRBV9	TRBJ1-3	TRBD1	TGTGCCAGCAGCGCGGAGGGGGCAGGTGGAAACACCATATATTTT	CASSAEGAGGNTIYF
once	TRBV28	TRBJ2-7	NA	TGTGCCAGCAGACCCTCTGACACCACCTACGAGCAGTACTTC	CASRPSDTTYEQYF
NA	TRBV19	TRBJ1-5	NA	TGTGCCAGTGGTCCGAGTGGACAGCCCAATCAGCCCCAGCATTTT	CASGPSGQPNQPQHF
NA	TRBV10-1	TRBJ2-3	TRBD2	TGCGCCAGCAGTGAGTCGATTCATAGGGACAGAAGGACTAGCGGGAGCACAGATACGCAGTATTTT	CASSESIHRDRRTSGSTDTQYF
once	TRBV7-6	TRBJ2-2	NA	TGTGCCAGCAGCTTACGGGTGTCATTCACCGGGGAGCTGTTTTTT	CASSLRVSFTGELFF
NA	TRBV7-8	TRBJ1-4	NA	TGTGCCAGCAGTCCCGACTCCCCTCGTCTTCTGTTTTTT	CASSPDSPRLLFF
once	TRBV10-1	TRBJ1-5	NA	TGCGCCAGCAGTCCAATTAATCAGCCCCAGCATTTT	CASSPINQPQHF
NA	TRBV28	TRBJ2-5	NA	TGTGCCAGCAGTTTATCGACAGGGAGGTTGGAGACCCAGTACTTC	CASSLSTGRLETQYF
NA	TRBV2	TRBJ2-7	TRBD2	TGTGCCAGCAGACTAGCGGGATACGAGCAGTACTTC	CASRLAGYEQYF
NA	TRBV28	TRBJ2-7	TRBD1	TGTGCCAGCAGTGCGACAGGGGGCTCGTACGAGCAGTACTTC	CASSATGGSYEQYF
NA	TRBV30	TRBJ1-1	NA	TGTGCCTGGCGGGGGAACACTGAAGCTTTCTTT	CAWRGNTEAFF